The 19 T cell receptor beta chains below come from one sample, sequenced in a study of CD8 T cells in ankylosing spondylitis. TCRdb reanalysed the 5' RACE reads using MiXCR and keeps one entry per CDR3 protein. There are about 250,000 distinct CDR3 sequences in the sample; 8% to 10% occur only once, and 4.8% lies in the top ten. Sequenced sample: blood, either unsorted or a sorted T cell fraction (not recorded which). These receptors all stem from a female donor with ankylosing spondylitis or in good health (not recorded which).

This clonotype occurred many times. This rearrangement joins TRBV20-1 to TRBJ1-1; D remains unclear. V was trimmed by 2 bases and J by 4 bases, leaving 8 bases between them. Germline lookup yields CDR1 DFQATT and CDR2 SNEGSKA (reference sequence). The CDR3 is made up of 12 amino acids. CDR3 nucleotides: TGCAGTGCTAGATGGGGTGGCACTGAAGCTTTCTTT. This codes for CSARWGGTEAFF.

This clonotype was observed many times. The junction departs from germline at one end; a sequencing error may be responsible. The chain links TRBV28 to TRBJ2-3, with a tentative D call TRBD2 (6 bases). The CDR3 is 13 amino acids. Germline CDR1 and CDR2: MDHEN and SYDVKM. CDR3: CASSLGGTDTQYF. CDR3 in DNA: TGCGCCAGCAGCTTGGGGGGAACAGATACGCAGTATTTT.

This clonotype was picked up a small number of times. The chain combines TRBV7-2 with TRBJ1-3; D is undetermined. Trimming removed 8 bases at V and 0 bases at J, with 14 bases between. CDR1 is SGHTA and CDR2 is FQGNSA in the germline V gene. This CDR3 is built from 15 residues. Written as DNA, the CDR3 is TGTGCCAGCGGGCGCAGCAGCCTCTCTGGAAACACCATATATTTT. Translation gives CASGRSSLSGNTIYF.

This clonotype was seen only a few times. The chain recombines TRBV11-2 with TRBJ2-1; 8 bases map to TRBD1. CDR3 length: 14 amino acids. V lost 0 bases, J lost 13 bases, and 8 bases stayed unmatched. Germline lookup yields CDR1 SGHAT and CDR2 FQNNGV. CDR3 bases: TGTGCCAGCAGCTTAGAGTCAGGACAGGGCTTACAGTTCTTC. This encodes CASSLESGQGLQFF. The variable domain in full, completed from reference TRBV11-2 and TRBJ2-1, reads EAGVAQSPRYKIIEKRQSVAFWCNPISGHATLYWYQQILGQGPKLLIQFQNNGVVDDSQLPKDRFSAERLKGVDSTLKIQPAKLEDSAVYLCASSLESGQGLQFFGPGTRLTVL.

The chain employs TRBV9 and TRBJ1-1; 9 nucleotides agree with TRBD1. This CDR3 region has 15 residues. V trimming: 4 bases; J trimming: 11 bases; junction bases outside the gene matches: 15. In germline, CDR1 is SGDLS, CDR2 YYNGEE. The CDR3 DNA follows: TGTGCCAGCAGCTCCTCCGGGACAGGGATGAATGAGGCTTTCTTT. It translates to CASSSSGTGMNEAFF.

This clonotype came up many times. The genes are TRBV7-3 and TRBJ2-1; no definite D call. The V and J ends lost 5 bases and 8 bases respectively, with 7 bases between them. Germline CDR1 and CDR2: SGHTA and FQGTGA. This CDR3 has 11 residues. CDR3 residues: CASSNGDEQFF. The CDR3 DNA reads as TGTGCCAGCAGCAATGGAGATGAGCAGTTCTTC.

This clonotype has ten or more counts. The V call is TRBV5-1, the J call TRBJ2-7; D call uncertain. The germline V gene encodes CDR1 SGHRS and CDR2 YFSETQ. This CDR3 spans 15 amino acids. V dropped 4 bases and J dropped 2 bases, with 16 bases sitting between them. The CDR3 reads CASSLSAWEAYEQYF. CDR3 in DNA: TGCGCCAGCAGCCTCTCAGCTTGGGAAGCCTACGAGCAGTACTTC.

This clonotype was seen at least ten times. The rearrangement links TRBV5-6 to TRBJ1-2; no clear D gene. Germline CDR1 SGHDT, CDR2 YYEEEE. V was pared by 4 bases and J by 8 bases, with 15 bases between. The CDR3 extends over 13 amino acids. CDR3 nucleotide sequence: TGTGCCAGCAGCCCAGACGGTTCTAACGGCTACACCTTC. Protein product: CASSPDGSNGYTF.

At least ten counts were recorded for this clonotype. This chain joins TRBV4-3 and TRBJ2-7; TRBD1 is a possible D gene (5 bases). Trimming removed 0 bases at V and 7 bases at J, with 13 bases between. Germline CDR1 reads LGHNA; CDR2 reads YSLEER. The CDR3 sequence is 14 residues long. For the CDR3, the DNA is TGCGCCAGCAGCCAAGAATTAGGGGTGAGGGAGCAGTACTTC. Its protein is CASSQELGVREQYF.

CDR3 residues: CASSSFDTAEAQYF. The CDR3, as DNA: TGTGCCAGCAGTTCCTTCGACACCGCCGAGGCGCAGTACTTC. The chain couples TRBV28 to TRBJ2-7; no clear D. V lost 4 bases and J lost 9, with 19 bases in between. CDR1 is MDHEN and CDR2 is SYDVKM in the germline V gene. The CDR3 extends over 14 amino acids. Full variable domain (remainder filled in from reference TRBV28 and TRBJ2-7): DVKVTQSSRYLVKRTGEKVFLECVQDMDHENMFWYRQDPGLGLRLIYFSYDVKMKEKGDIPEGYSVSREKKERFSLILESASTNQTSMYLCASSSFDTAEAQYFGPGTRLTVT.

This clonotype was counted at least ten times. V is TRBV28 and J is TRBJ1-1; D uncertain. The germline V gene encodes CDR1 MDHEN and CDR2 SYDVKM. V lost 3 bases and J lost 0, with 8 bases in between. The CDR3 has 14 residues. This chain's CDR3 is CASSFPTLNTEAFF. The CDR3 DNA is TGTGCCAGCAGTTTCCCCACCCTGAACACTGAAGCTTTCTTT. The full variable domain, its missing parts supplied by reference TRBV28 and TRBJ1-1, is DVKVTQSSRYLVKRTGEKVFLECVQDMDHENMFWYRQDPGLGLRLIYFSYDVKMKEKGDIPEGYSVSREKKERFSLILESASTNQTSMYLCASSFPTLNTEAFFGQGTRLTVV.

The table lists this clonotype with many counts. The V gene is TRBV7-2, the J gene TRBJ2-1; D is perhaps TRBD1 (5 bases). Germline V gene lookup returns CDR1 SGHTA and CDR2 FQGNSA. Trimming took 5 bases from V and 2 from J, leaving 13 bases between them. CDR3 length: 15 amino acids. CDR3 in amino acids: CASSPRRVTYNEQFF. CDR3 bases: TGTGCCAGCAGCCCTCGCAGGGTAACCTACAATGAGCAGTTCTTC.

This clonotype was counted at least ten times. This chain connects TRBV4-3 to TRBJ2-1, with 8 bases matching TRBD2. The ends lost 1 base at V and 9 bases at J; junction bases unmatched: 8. CDR3 length: 15 amino acids. The germline gives CDR1 LGHNA, CDR2 YSLEER. The CDR3 here is CASSQVSGREGEQFF. CDR3 nucleotides: TGCGCCAGCAGCCAAGTAAGCGGTCGGGAGGGTGAGCAGTTCTTC.

This clonotype came up a few times. V and J are TRBV18 and TRBJ2-1, with 7 nucleotides matching TRBD1. This CDR3 spans 15 amino acids. The junction had 7 bases not matched to a gene; V was cut back by 3 bases and J by 5 bases. From germline, CDR1 is KGHSH and CDR2 LQKENI. CDR3 DNA: TGTGCCAGCTCACCCACCAGGACAGGACACAATGAGCAGTTCTTC. Protein sequence: CASSPTRTGHNEQFF.

This clonotype was recorded at least ten times. This sequence joins TRBV20-1 and TRBJ2-5, with 7 positions matching TRBD2. The CDR3 is 16 amino acids. V dropped 6 bases and J dropped 4; count of bases not matched to a gene: 17. In germline, CDR1 is DFQATT, CDR2 SNEGSKA (reference sequence). CDR3 amino acids: CSARPMGGGPAETQYF. The DNA for the CDR3 is TGCAGTGCCCGCCCGATGGGGGGAGGGCCAGCAGAGACCCAGTACTTC.

This clonotype appeared many times. The chain combines TRBV10-3 with TRBJ2-1; tentatively, D is TRBD1 (8 bases). This CDR3 region has 13 residues. Per the germline V gene, CDR1 is ENHRY and CDR2 is SYGVKD. V was shortened by 3 bases and J by 9 bases, with 12 bases between the two germline ends. The CDR3 loop is CAISEQGGTEQFF. CDR3 in DNA: TGTGCCATCAGTGAACAGGGGGGGACTGAGCAGTTCTTC.

This clonotype was counted at least ten times. The V call is TRBV4-3, the J call TRBJ2-5, with TRBD2 identical over 13 bases. V shed 4 bases and J 0 bases; nucleotides not matched to a gene: 2. This CDR3 region has 16 residues. CDR1 and CDR2 (germline): LGHNA, YSLEER. The DNA of the CDR3 is TGCGCCAGCAGCCTAACTAGCGGGGGGGACCAAGAGACCCAGTACTTC. Protein sequence: CASSLTSGGDQETQYF.

This clonotype has at least ten counts. J is TRBJ2-1 and V is TRBV29-1; TRBD1 matches 10 bases. The CDR3 contains 12 residues. Germline values: CDR1 SQVTM, CDR2 ANQGSEA. The V and J ends lost 7 bases and 5 bases, in that order; junction bases with no gene match: 2. Here the CDR3 reads CSAGTGDNEQFF. For the CDR3, the DNA is TGCAGCGCCGGGACAGGGGACAATGAGCAGTTCTTC.

This clonotype was counted at least ten times. J is TRBJ1-5 and V is TRBV11-2; D remains unclear. Trimming stripped 7 bases from V and 0 bases from J, with 13 bases between. CDR1 and CDR2 from the germline V gene are SGHAT and FQNNGV. There are 15 residues in the CDR3. For the CDR3, the DNA is TGTGCCAGCACCCTTCAAGAATATAGCAATCAGCCCCAGCATTTT. It is translated as CASTLQEYSNQPQHF.